These 10 T cell receptor beta chains came from one sample sequenced in a study of blood T cell repertoires in COVID-19. Assay: immunoSEQ multiplex PCR; the TCRdb copy retains only in-frame clones and omits some. The table includes 120,000 to 150,000 clones, roughly 85% detected once. Input material: peripheral blood. All receptors come from a man aged 45 to 65 with acute or convalescent COVID-19.

This chain uses TRBV15 with TRBJ2-1; 8 bases fit TRBD2. With V trimmed by 6 bases and J by 4 bases, 8 bases remained unmatched. The CDR3 is made up of 15 amino acids. Germline CDR1 LNHNV, CDR2 YYDKDF (reference sequence). CDR3 sequence (DNA): TGTGCCACCAGTATAGCGGGGAGACAGTACAATGAGCAGTTCTTC. Translated, it gives CATSIAGRQYNEQFF. The entire variable domain, with the rest obtained from reference TRBV15 and TRBJ2-1, is as follows: DAMVIQNPRYQVTQFGKPVTLSCSQTLNHNVMYWYQQKSSQAPKLLFHYYDKDFNNEADTPDNFQSRRPNTSFCFLDIRSPGLGDTAMYLCATSIAGRQYNEQFFGPGTRLTVL.

The chain carries TRBV10-3 and TRBJ1-2; D uncertain. With 2 bases removed from V and 6 bases from J, the gap between germline ends came to 10 bases. The CDR3 runs to 13 residues. Germline V CDR1 and CDR2: ENHRY, SYGVKD. This CDR3 is CAISERERNGYTF. The CDR3 DNA follows: TGTGCCATCAGTGAGCGGGAAAGGAATGGCTACACCTTC.

The gene calls are TRBV9 and TRBJ2-2, with 12 bases matching TRBD2. The ends lost 0 bases at V and 0 bases at J; junction bases unmatched: 6. The CDR3 has 19 amino acids. CDR1 is SGDLS and CDR2 is YYNGEE in the germline V gene. In nucleotides, the CDR3 is TGTGCCAGCAGCGTAGGGGGACTAGCGGGCGACGCGAACACCGGGGAGCTGTTTTTT. Translation gives CASSVGGLAGDANTGELFF.

V and J are TRBV14 and TRBJ2-7, with a possible D match to TRBD1 (5 bases). The CDR3 has 14 residues. Trimming took off 1 base at V and 2 bases at J, with 9 bases between the two ends. Germline V gene sequence: CDR1 SGHDN, CDR2 FVKESK. The CDR3 nucleotides read TGTGCCAGCAGCCAAGTGCAGGGAACCTACGAGCAGTACTTC. Protein: CASSQVQGTYEQYF.

This clone appeared a few times. CDR3 DNA: TGTGCCAGCAGTCTAAATTCCCCCAGGCAGCCCCAGCATTTT. This codes for CASSLNSPRQPQHF. The rearrangement uses TRBV6-5 and TRBJ1-5; D ambiguous. Germline loops: CDR1 MNHEY, CDR2 SVGAGI. Deletions cut 5 bases from V and 7 bases from J, with 15 bases between. The CDR3 is 14 residues long.

The chain couples TRBV6-5 to TRBJ1-2; 9 bases are a match to TRBD1. The germline V gene encodes CDR1 MNHEY and CDR2 SVGAGI. This CDR3 has 14 residues. The V gene end was trimmed by 7 bases and the J gene end by 7 bases; junction bases not matched to a gene: 10. The CDR3 sequence is CASIFVQGARGYTF. CDR3 sequence (DNA): TGTGCCAGCATTTTCGTACAGGGGGCGCGTGGCTACACCTTC.

This rearrangement joins TRBV7-9 to TRBJ2-1, with D maybe TRBD2 (5 bases). CDR1 and CDR2 (germline): SEHNR, FQNEAQ (reference sequence). V lost 5 bases and J 7 bases, leaving 15 bases between the germline ends. This CDR3 has 14 amino acids. CDR3 in amino acids: CASSPTVEVNEQFF. CDR3 nucleotide sequence: TGTGCCAGCAGCCCGACTGTGGAGGTTAATGAGCAGTTCTTC.

The rearrangement links TRBV28 to TRBJ2-1, with D hard to call. This CDR3 spans 15 amino acids. Trimming left V 2 bases short and J 2 bases short, with 10 bases between. Germline V gene lookup returns CDR1 MDHEN and CDR2 SYDVKM. CDR3 sequence (DNA): TGTGCCAGCAGTTTAGCGGATTGGGCCTACAATGAGCAGTTCTTC. Protein sequence: CASSLADWAYNEQFF.

The chain joins TRBV6-1 to TRBJ2-5; 16 positions match TRBD2. The CDR3 has 18 residues. V lost 3 bases and J lost 6; bases outside the gene matches: 10. Germline V gene sequence: CDR1 MNHNS, CDR2 SASEGT. As DNA, the CDR3 is TGTGCCAGCAGTGACGGGACTAGCGGGGGGGCCGTCGTGAAGACCCAGTACTTC. Amino acid sequence: CASSDGTSGGAVVKTQYF.

The V and J genes are TRBV30 and TRBJ1-5; TRBD1 agrees at 8 bases. V shed 2 bases, J shed 6 bases, and the junction held 6 bases outside the gene matches. Germline V gene lookup returns CDR1 GTSNPN and CDR2 SVGIG (reference sequence). The CDR3 length is 14 residues. DNA for the CDR3: TGTGCCTGGAGTTCTACAGGGGGTAGTCAGCCCCAGCATTTT. This sequence encodes CAWSSTGGSQPQHF.